This TCR beta chain was sequenced for a study of beta chain features in type 1 diabetes. Findings and limits, study-wide: Shorter templates might be favored by PCR, equally in patients and controls. The similarity of naive, central memory and Treg TCRB repertoires appeared greater among patients than among healthy donors. TCRB CDR3 length was moderately but significantly reduced in all four CD4+ subsets of Type 1 diabetes patients.

Isolated RNA was reverse transcribed in full, so expressed TCRB transcripts were sequenced. Naive, central memory and regulatory T cell samples came to a mean of approximately 3.57 million reads. TCRdb's copy holds only in-frame clones and misses some; the assay was immunoSEQ multiplex PCR. The table has about 660,000 clones, about 14% seen once. This clone has only a few counts. Its antigen is unidentified. The V end lost 7 bases, the J end lost 5 bases, and 14 bases lay between the germline ends. The germline gives CDR1 LNHDA, CDR2 SQIVND (reference sequence). CDR3 size: 14 residues. The sequenced sample consisted of naive CD4+ T cells from blood. The TCR originated in a man younger than 35 with type 1 diabetes. The chain carries TRBV19 and TRBJ1-4, with D uncertain. The CDR3 loop is CASNNAFGNEKLFF. The CDR3, as DNA: TGTGCCAGTAATAACGCCTTTGGGAATGAAAAACTGTTTTTT.